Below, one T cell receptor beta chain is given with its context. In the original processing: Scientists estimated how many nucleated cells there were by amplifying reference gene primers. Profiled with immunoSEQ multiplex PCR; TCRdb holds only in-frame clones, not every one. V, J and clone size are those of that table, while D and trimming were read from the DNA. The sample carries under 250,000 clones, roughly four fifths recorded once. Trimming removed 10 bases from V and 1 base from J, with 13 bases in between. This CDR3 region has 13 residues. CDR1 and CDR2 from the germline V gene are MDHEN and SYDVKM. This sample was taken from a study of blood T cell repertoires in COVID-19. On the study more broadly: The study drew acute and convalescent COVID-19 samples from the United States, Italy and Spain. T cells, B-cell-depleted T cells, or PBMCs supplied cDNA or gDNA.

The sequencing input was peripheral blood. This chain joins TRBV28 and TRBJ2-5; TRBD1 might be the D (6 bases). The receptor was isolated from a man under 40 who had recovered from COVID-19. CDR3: CATQGLAQETQYF. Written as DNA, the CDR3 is TGTGCCACCCAGGGGCTGGCCCAAGAGACCCAGTACTTC.